What follows are 8 T cell receptor beta chains derived from one specimen sequenced in a study of cytomegalovirus exposure and HLA in healthy donors. Primers: 60 Vbeta forward and 13 Jbeta reverse. Method: immunoSEQ multiplex PCR; TCRdb's copy keeps in-frame clones and lacks some. The sample shows approximately 150,000 clones, about 61% of them seen only once. The sequenced sample was PBMCs. These TCRs come from a male donor in good health and CMV-seronegative.

This rearrangement joins TRBV6-1 to TRBJ1-4; D gene ambiguous. The germline V gene encodes CDR1 MNHNS and CDR2 SASEGT. The CDR3 runs 12 residues. Trimming took off 6 bases at V and 7 bases at J, with 9 bases between the two ends. CDR3 nucleotide sequence: TGTGCCAGCAGCCCCCGGAGTGAAAAACTGTTTTTT. It is translated as CASSPRSEKLFF.

The V call is TRBV9, the J call TRBJ2-5; TRBD2 agrees at 12 bases. The CDR3 has 20 amino acids. Losses at the gene ends were 4 bases for V and 5 bases for J; bases not matched to a gene: 21. CDR1 is SGDLS, CDR2 YYNGEE, per germline. The CDR3: CASSPSPSVRASGGAETQYF. The DNA of the CDR3 is TGTGCCAGCAGCCCATCCCCATCGGTCCGGGCTAGCGGGGGGGCGGAGACCCAGTACTTC.

This clone showed up just once. The chain is built from TRBV5-1 and TRBJ2-2; D possibly corresponds to TRBD2 (7 bases). Per the germline V gene, CDR1 is SGHRS and CDR2 is YFSETQ. This CDR3 is built from 15 residues. Trimming shortened V by 6 bases and J by 7 bases, and 19 bases separated the two germline ends. The CDR3 sequence is CASTTGRGAFGELFF. The CDR3 bases are TGCGCCAGCACCACCGGACGGGGGGCGTTCGGGGAGCTGTTTTTT.

The chain uses TRBV11-2 and TRBJ1-3, with 7 bases matching TRBD1. Germline lookup yields CDR1 SGHAT and CDR2 FQNNGV. The trim removed 4 bases at V and 2 bases at J, leaving 2 bases unmatched. The CDR3 runs 14 residues. DNA of the CDR3: TGTGCCAGCAGCTCCAGGGGGACTGGAAACACCATATATTTT. It is translated as CASSSRGTGNTIYF. Full variable domain (missing parts from reference TRBV11-2 and TRBJ1-3): EAGVAQSPRYKIIEKRQSVAFWCNPISGHATLYWYQQILGQGPKLLIQFQNNGVVDDSQLPKDRFSAERLKGVDSTLKIQPAKLEDSAVYLCASSSRGTGNTIYFGEGSWLTVV.

This clone was seen only a few times. As DNA, the CDR3 is TGTGCCAGCAGTCAACAACAGGGGGCGTTTGAGCAGTACTTC. Translated: CASSQQQGAFEQYF. V gene TRBV28 combines with J gene TRBJ2-5; TRBD1 agrees at 9 bases. Germline trimming cut 5 bases from V and 11 bases from J; bases unmatched to any gene: 12. CDR1 MDHEN and CDR2 SYDVKM come from the germline V gene. The CDR3 sequence is 14 residues long.

The V call is TRBV7-9, the J call TRBJ2-6; the D gene is possibly TRBD2 (6 bases). Germline values: CDR1 SEHNR, CDR2 FQNEAQ (reference sequence). This CDR3 is 19 amino acids long. Trimming pared 1 base from V and 4 bases from J, leaving 20 bases between. CDR3 DNA sequence: TGTGCCAGCAGCTTAGATGGTGGAGGGCCTGGTCTAGGGGCCAACGTCCTGACTTTC. Its translation is CASSLDGGGPGLGANVLTF.

CDR3 protein: CASSLEQGGTSRYNEQFF. The CDR3 DNA sequence: TGTGCCAGCAGCTTAGAACAGGGGGGGACTAGCCGATACAATGAGCAGTTCTTC. The chain combines TRBV11-3 with TRBJ2-1; perhaps TRBD2 as D (9 bases). The CDR3 has 18 amino acids. Trimming shortened V by 0 bases and J by 4 bases, and 19 bases separated the two germline ends. CDR1 SGHNT and CDR2 YENEEA come from the germline V gene.

This clone was seen more than once but under ten times. The V gene is TRBV5-4, the J gene TRBJ2-3, with TRBD2 identical over 9 bases. This CDR3 spans 17 amino acids. The J segment lost 0 bases and the V segment lost 2 bases, leaving 7 bases of the junction unmatched. Germline CDR1 SGHNT, CDR2 YYREEE (reference sequence). CDR3 sequence (DNA): TGTGCCAGCAGCTTTTTCCTAGCGGGGACAAGCACAGATACGCAGTATTTT. Amino acids: CASSFFLAGTSTDTQYF.